The T cell receptor (beta chain) described here comes from a study of T cells in Graves' hyperthyroidism and ophthalmopathy. The study's findings and limits: Also found in blood were most expanded thyroid clonotypes above 0.001.

This clonotype was picked up many times. Its antigen is still unknown. Graves' hyperthyroidism is called stable when ophthalmopathy does not progress within 18 months. Patients aged 18 to 65 with hyperthyroidism were newly diagnosed, with duration under 2 months. The investigators amplified TCR beta CDR3 regions from RNA transcripts. In the first-round RT-PCR of the TCR CDR3, the HTBI primer set was used. TCRdb passed the multiplex PCR reads through MiXCR, listing each CDR3 protein once. This sample has 450,000 to 600,000 distinct CDR3 sequences, with around 15% found just once. Germline CDR1 reads LGHDT; CDR2 reads YNNKEL (reference sequence). CDR3 length: 14 amino acids. V was shortened by 0 bases and J by 10 bases, with 13 bases between the two germline ends.

What was sequenced was blood. The sequence was obtained from a woman between 35 and 50 years old with Graves' hyperthyroidism. This rearrangement joins TRBV3-1 to TRBJ2-1; the D gene is possibly TRBD1 (6 bases). In nucleotides, the CDR3 is TGTGCCAGCAGCCAAGATGAACAGGGCCGCGAGCAGTTCTTC. As protein: CASSQDEQGREQFF.